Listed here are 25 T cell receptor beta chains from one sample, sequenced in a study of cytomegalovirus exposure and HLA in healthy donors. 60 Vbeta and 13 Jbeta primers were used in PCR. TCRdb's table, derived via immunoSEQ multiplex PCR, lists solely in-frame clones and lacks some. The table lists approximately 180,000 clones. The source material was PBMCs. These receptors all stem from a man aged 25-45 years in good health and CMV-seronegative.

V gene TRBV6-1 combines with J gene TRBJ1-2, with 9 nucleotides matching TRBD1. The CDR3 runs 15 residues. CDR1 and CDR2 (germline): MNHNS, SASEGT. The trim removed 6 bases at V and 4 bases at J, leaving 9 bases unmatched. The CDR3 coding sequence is TGTGCCAGCAGCCGACCGGGACAGGGCCCCTATGGCTACACCTTC. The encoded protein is CASSRPGQGPYGYTF.

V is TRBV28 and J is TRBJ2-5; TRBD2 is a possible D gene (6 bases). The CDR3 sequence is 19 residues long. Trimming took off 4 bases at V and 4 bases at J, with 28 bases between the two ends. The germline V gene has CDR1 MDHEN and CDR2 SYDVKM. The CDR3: CASSSYTTGAGFLGETQYF. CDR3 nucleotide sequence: TGTGCCAGCAGTTCCTATACTACCGGCGCGGGATTTCTGGGAGAGACCCAGTACTTC.

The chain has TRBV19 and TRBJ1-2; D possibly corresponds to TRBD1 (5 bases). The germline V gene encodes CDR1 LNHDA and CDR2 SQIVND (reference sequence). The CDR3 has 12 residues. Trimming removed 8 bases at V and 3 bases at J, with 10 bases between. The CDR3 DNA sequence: TGTGCCAGTTCGGACATGCACTATGGCTACACCTTC. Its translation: CASSDMHYGYTF.

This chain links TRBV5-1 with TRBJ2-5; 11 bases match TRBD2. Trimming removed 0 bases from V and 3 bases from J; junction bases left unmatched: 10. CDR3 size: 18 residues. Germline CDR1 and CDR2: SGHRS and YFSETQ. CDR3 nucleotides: TGCGCCAGCAGCTTGGCGGTTCTAGCGGGGGGAGTCGAAGAGACCCAGTACTTC. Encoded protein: CASSLAVLAGGVEETQYF.

This CDR3 reads CASSVATGGDEGYTF. CDR3 DNA sequence: TGTGCCAGCAGCGTTGCAACGGGAGGAGATGAAGGCTACACCTTC. The genes are TRBV9 and TRBJ1-2; D unresolved. Germline V gene lookup returns CDR1 SGDLS and CDR2 YYNGEE. V lost 2 bases, J lost 8 bases, and 19 bases lay in between. The CDR3 consists of 15 residues.

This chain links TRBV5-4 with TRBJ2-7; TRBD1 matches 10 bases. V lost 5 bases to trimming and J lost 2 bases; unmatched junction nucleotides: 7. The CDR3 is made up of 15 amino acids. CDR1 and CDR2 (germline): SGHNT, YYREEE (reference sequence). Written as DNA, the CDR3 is TGTGCCAGCAGAAACGGACAGGGGGTTACCTACGAGCAGTACTTC. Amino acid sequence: CASRNGQGVTYEQYF.

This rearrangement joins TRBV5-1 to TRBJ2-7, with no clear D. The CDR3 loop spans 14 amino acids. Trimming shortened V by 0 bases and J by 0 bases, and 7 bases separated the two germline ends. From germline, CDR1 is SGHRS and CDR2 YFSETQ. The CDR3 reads CASSLVLSSYEQYF. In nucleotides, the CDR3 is TGCGCCAGCAGCTTGGTTCTCTCCTCCTACGAGCAGTACTTC.

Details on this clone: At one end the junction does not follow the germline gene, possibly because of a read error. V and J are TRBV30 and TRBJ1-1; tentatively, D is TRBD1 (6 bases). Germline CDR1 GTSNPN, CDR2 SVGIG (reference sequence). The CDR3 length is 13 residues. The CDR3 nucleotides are TGTGCCTGGAGTGTATCCACCCGGGACACCCGATACTTT. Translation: CAWSVSTRDTRYF.

CDR3 sequence: CASSTDSEQYF. CDR3 in DNA: TGTGCCAGCTCAACAGACAGCGAGCAGTACTTC. The V and J genes are TRBV18 and TRBJ2-7, with D possibly TRBD1 on 5 matching bases. The CDR3 runs 11 residues. V was pared by 5 bases and J by 6 bases, with 8 bases between. The V gene's germline CDR1 is KGHSH and CDR2 LQKENI.

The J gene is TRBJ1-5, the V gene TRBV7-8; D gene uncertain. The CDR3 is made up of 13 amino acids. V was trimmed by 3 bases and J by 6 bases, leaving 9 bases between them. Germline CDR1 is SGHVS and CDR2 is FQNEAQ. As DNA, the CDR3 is TGTGCCAGCAGCTTGTCGAGGCGTCAGCCCCAGCATTTT. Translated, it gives CASSLSRRQPQHF. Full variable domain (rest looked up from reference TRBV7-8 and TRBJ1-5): GAGVSQSPRYKVAKRGQDVALRCDPISGHVSLFWYQQALGQGPEFLTYFQNEAQLDKSGLPSDRFFAERPEGSVSTLKIQRTQQEDSAVYLCASSLSRRQPQHFGDGTRLSIL.

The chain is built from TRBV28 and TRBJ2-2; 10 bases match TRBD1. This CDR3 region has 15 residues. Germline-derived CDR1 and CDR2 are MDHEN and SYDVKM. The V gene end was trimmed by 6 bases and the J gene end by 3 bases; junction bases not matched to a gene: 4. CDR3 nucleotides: TGTGCCAGCAGCTCGGGACAGGGGTACACCGGGGAGCTGTTTTTT. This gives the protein CASSSGQGYTGELFF.

The DNA of the CDR3 is TGTGCCAGCAGCTCCGGTGTGGGAGGGTTTATCTTGATCGGGGAGCTGTTTTTT. As protein: CASSSGVGGFILIGELFF. V is TRBV7-9 and J is TRBJ2-2; 7 positions agree with TRBD2. Germline V gene sequence: CDR1 SEHNR, CDR2 FQNEAQ (reference sequence). Trimming cost V 4 bases and J 7 bases; bases outside gene matches: 18. This CDR3 is built from 18 residues.

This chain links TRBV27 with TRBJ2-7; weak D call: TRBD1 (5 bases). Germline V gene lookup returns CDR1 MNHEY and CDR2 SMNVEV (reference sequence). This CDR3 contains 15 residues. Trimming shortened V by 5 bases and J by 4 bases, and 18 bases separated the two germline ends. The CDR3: CASSTDRDTIYEQYF. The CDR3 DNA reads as TGTGCCAGCAGTACCGACAGAGACACCATTTACGAGCAGTACTTC.

In DNA form, the CDR3 reads TGTGCCAGCAGTTGGGGGACAGGAGCCTACGAGCAGTACTTC. Its protein is CASSWGTGAYEQYF. The J gene is TRBJ2-7, the V gene TRBV11-3; TRBD1 matches 8 bases. The V and J ends lost 6 bases and 2 bases, in that order; junction bases with no gene match: 6. CDR1 is SGHNT and CDR2 is YENEEA in the germline V gene. This CDR3 is built from 14 residues.

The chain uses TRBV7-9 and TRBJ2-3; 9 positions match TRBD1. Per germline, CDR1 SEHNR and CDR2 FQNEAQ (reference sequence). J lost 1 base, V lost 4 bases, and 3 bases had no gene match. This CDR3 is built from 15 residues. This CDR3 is CASSWGDRGTDTQYF. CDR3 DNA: TGTGCCAGCAGCTGGGGGGACAGGGGCACAGATACGCAGTATTTT.

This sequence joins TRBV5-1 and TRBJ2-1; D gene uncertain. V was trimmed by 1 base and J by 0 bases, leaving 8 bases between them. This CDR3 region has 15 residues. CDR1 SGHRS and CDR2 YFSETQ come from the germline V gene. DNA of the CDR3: TGCGCCAGCAGCTTGTATCAGAACTCCTACAATGAGCAGTTCTTC. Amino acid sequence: CASSLYQNSYNEQFF.

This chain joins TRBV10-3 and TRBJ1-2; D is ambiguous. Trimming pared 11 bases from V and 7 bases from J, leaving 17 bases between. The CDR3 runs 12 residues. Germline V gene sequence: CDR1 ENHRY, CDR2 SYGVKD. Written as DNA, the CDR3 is TGTGCCTGTAGTAGACAAGCTGGTGGCTACACCTTC. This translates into CACSRQAGGYTF.

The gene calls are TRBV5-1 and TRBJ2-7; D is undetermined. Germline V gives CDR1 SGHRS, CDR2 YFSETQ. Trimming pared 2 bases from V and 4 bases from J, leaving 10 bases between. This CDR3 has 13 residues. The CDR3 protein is CASSFLAGYEQYF. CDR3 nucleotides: TGCGCCAGCAGCTTCCTGGCCGGGTACGAGCAGTACTTC.

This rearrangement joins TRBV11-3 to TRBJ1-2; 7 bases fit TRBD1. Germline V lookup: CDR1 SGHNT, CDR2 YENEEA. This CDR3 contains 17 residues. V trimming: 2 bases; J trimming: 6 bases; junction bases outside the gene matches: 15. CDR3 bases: TGTGCCAGCAGCTTATCTTCGTGGGGACAGATTACAAATGGCTACACCTTC. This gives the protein CASSLSSWGQITNGYTF.

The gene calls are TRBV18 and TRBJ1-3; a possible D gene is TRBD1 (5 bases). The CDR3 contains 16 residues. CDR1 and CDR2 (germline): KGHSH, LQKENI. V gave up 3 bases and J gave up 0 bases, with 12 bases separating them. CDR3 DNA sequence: TGTGCCAGCTCACCTGAGGACACATTCTCTGGAAACACCATATATTTT. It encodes CASSPEDTFSGNTIYF.

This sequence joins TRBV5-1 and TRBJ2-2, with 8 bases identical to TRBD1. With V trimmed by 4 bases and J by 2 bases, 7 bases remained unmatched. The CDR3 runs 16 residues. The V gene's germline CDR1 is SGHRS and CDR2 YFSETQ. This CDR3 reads CASSRGTGLNTGELFF. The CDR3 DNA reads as TGCGCCAGCAGCCGGGGGACAGGACTTAACACCGGGGAGCTGTTTTTT.

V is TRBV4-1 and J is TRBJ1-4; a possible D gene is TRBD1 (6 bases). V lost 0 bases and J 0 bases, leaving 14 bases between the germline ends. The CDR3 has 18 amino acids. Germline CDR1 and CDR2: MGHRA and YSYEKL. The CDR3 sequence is CASSQDGTGLPTNEKLFF. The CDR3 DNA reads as TGCGCCAGCAGCCAAGATGGAACAGGGCTTCCAACTAATGAAAAACTGTTTTTT.

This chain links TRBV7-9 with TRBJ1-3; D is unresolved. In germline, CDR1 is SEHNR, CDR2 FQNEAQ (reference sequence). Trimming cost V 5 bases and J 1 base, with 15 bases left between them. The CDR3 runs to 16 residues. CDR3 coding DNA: TGTGCCAGCAGCCCGGAGACGGTCCGTTCTGGAAACACCATATATTTT. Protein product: CASSPETVRSGNTIYF.

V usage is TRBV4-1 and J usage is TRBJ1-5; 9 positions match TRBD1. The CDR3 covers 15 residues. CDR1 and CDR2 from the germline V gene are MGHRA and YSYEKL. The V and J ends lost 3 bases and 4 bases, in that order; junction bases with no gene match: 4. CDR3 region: CASSQTQGANQPQHF. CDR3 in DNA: TGCGCCAGCAGCCAGACACAGGGGGCAAATCAGCCCCAGCATTTT.

This CDR3 reads CASSLQGVRETQYF. The DNA of the CDR3 is TGTGCCAGCAGCCTACAGGGTGTACGGGAGACCCAGTACTTC. The gene calls are TRBV14 and TRBJ2-5; D may be TRBD1 (6 bases). Trimming pared 4 bases from V and 5 bases from J, leaving 14 bases between. Germline V gene sequence: CDR1 SGHDN, CDR2 FVKESK. CDR3 length equals 14 residues.